Listed here are 10 T cell receptor beta chains from one sample, sequenced in a study of shared clonotypes between healthy human individuals. Using immunoSEQ multiplex PCR, the repertoire was profiled, and TCRdb retains in-frame clones only, with some absent. The sample has about 990,000 clones; around 82% are singletons. Specimen: memory CD4+ T cells from PBMCs. Subset in this sample: CD45RA-negative fraction. All receptors derive from a man aged 18-30 years in good health. Some clones in this sample may be carry-over from other donors' samples.

The V gene is TRBV10-2, the J gene TRBJ2-5; D is uncertain. Per the germline V gene, CDR1 is WSHSY and CDR2 is SAAADI. Trimming left V 4 bases short and J 4 bases short, with 4 bases between. The CDR3 sequence is 11 residues long. CDR3 amino acids: CASSGGETQYF. The CDR3 nucleotides are TGCGCCAGCAGTGGAGGAGAGACCCAGTACTTC.

This chain links TRBV11-2 with TRBJ1-2; possible D gene TRBD1, 6 bases. The V end was cut by 5 bases, the J end by 7 bases, with 14 bases between. The CDR3 covers 13 residues. CDR1 and CDR2 (germline): SGHAT, FQNNGV. The CDR3 region is CASSTNRDVGYTF. CDR3 nucleotides: TGTGCCAGCAGCACTAACAGGGATGTTGGCTACACCTTC.

This clone was detected ten times or more. The genes are TRBV15 and TRBJ2-4; weak D call: TRBD1 (6 bases). Germline CDR1 reads LNHNV; CDR2 reads YYDKDF (reference sequence). CDR3 length: 19 amino acids. Trimming shortened V by 1 base and J by 0 bases, and 19 bases separated the two germline ends. For the CDR3, the DNA is TGTGCCACCAGCAGAGTTACAGGGACCAGAAAAATAGCCAAAAACATTCAGTACTTC. Its protein is CATSRVTGTRKIAKNIQYF. Full variable domain (missing parts from reference TRBV15 and TRBJ2-4): DAMVIQNPRYQVTQFGKPVTLSCSQTLNHNVMYWYQQKSSQAPKLLFHYYDKDFNNEADTPDNFQSRRPNTSFCFLDIRSPGLGDTAMYLCATSRVTGTRKIAKNIQYFGAGTRLSVL.

The rearrangement joins TRBV7-9 to TRBJ2-5; the match to TRBD2 covers 7 bases. Germline CDR1 SEHNR, CDR2 FQNEAQ (reference sequence). This CDR3 has 14 amino acids. With V trimmed by 2 bases and J by 4 bases, 4 bases remained unmatched. The CDR3 protein is CASSLRGGGETQYF. CDR3 in DNA: TGTGCCAGCAGCTTACGAGGCGGGGGAGAGACCCAGTACTTC.

The V call is TRBV5-1, the J call TRBJ1-2; D gene uncertain. This CDR3 is built from 14 residues. In germline, CDR1 is SGHRS, CDR2 YFSETQ. V lost 4 bases and J 1 base, leaving 11 bases between the germline ends. This chain's CDR3 is CASSPKVGNYGYTF. CDR3 coding DNA: TGCGCCAGCAGCCCGAAAGTGGGTAACTATGGCTACACCTTC.

The V and J genes are TRBV28 and TRBJ1-1; D might be TRBD1 (6 bases). In germline, CDR1 is MDHEN, CDR2 SYDVKM. V was shortened by 2 bases and J by 3 bases, with 13 bases between the two germline ends. The CDR3 is 15 amino acids. CDR3 amino acids: CASSLGSAGDTEAFF. The CDR3 nucleotides read TGTGCCAGCAGTTTAGGTTCGGCAGGGGACACTGAAGCTTTCTTT.

The chain recombines TRBV6-5 with TRBJ1-4; D not certain. V was cut by 0 bases and J by 9 bases, with 11 bases left in between. This CDR3 contains 14 residues. The germline V gene encodes CDR1 MNHEY and CDR2 SVGAGI. The chain's CDR3 is CASSYSVGYKKLFF. The CDR3 region has the DNA TGTGCCAGCAGTTACTCGGTCGGTTATAAAAAACTGTTTTTT.

V and J are TRBV6-5 and TRBJ1-2; no clear D. The CDR3 runs 14 residues. V was trimmed by 2 bases and J by 4 bases, leaving 11 bases between them. Germline-derived CDR1 and CDR2 are MNHEY and SVGAGI. CDR3 nucleotides: TGTGCCAGCAGTTACCGCCCGGAAGGCTATGGCTACACCTTC. Amino acid sequence: CASSYRPEGYGYTF.

This clone was recorded at least ten times. The chain links TRBV15 to TRBJ1-3, with no clear D. This CDR3 is built from 16 residues. The germline V and J ends were trimmed by 0 bases and 0 bases, with 9 bases remaining between them. Germline CDR1 and CDR2: LNHNV and YYDKDF (reference sequence). Written as DNA, the CDR3 is TGTGCCACCAGCAGAGATTTGGATCCCTCTGGAAACACCATATATTTT. This gives the protein CATSRDLDPSGNTIYF. The complete variable domain, with remaining parts taken from reference TRBV15 and TRBJ1-3, reads DAMVIQNPRYQVTQFGKPVTLSCSQTLNHNVMYWYQQKSSQAPKLLFHYYDKDFNNEADTPDNFQSRRPNTSFCFLDIRSPGLGDTAMYLCATSRDLDPSGNTIYFGEGSWLTVV.

This chain joins TRBV11-2 and TRBJ1-5; D not resolved. Germline V gene sequence: CDR1 SGHAT, CDR2 FQNNGV. V was pared by 1 base and J by 4 bases, with 11 bases between. The CDR3 totals 15 residues. CDR3 DNA: TGTGCCAGCAGCTTAGGTTTCTCGGGTAATCAGCCCCAGCATTTT. It codes for CASSLGFSGNQPQHF.